Presented here are 28 T cell receptor beta chains from one specimen sequenced in a study of response to subunit inactivated influenza vaccine (dated by TCRdb to the late 2010s). The protocol used for the library was RT-PCR. Sequencer: Illumina HiSeq 2500. The public reads were reprocessed in TCRdb via fastp at Q25 and MiXCR, keeping in-frame beta chains. A single entry per CDR3 protein holds the most common genes and DNA from its merged rows. The sample records 400,000 to 550,000 distinct CDR3 sequences, about 25% of which are singletons. The top ten hold approximately 2% of the sample. The material sequenced was CD4+ T cells sorted from PBMCs, taken 5 days after vaccination. The source of these receptors is a man between 50 and 59 years old who received an inactivated influenza vaccine. Donor details come from another sample of the same person, matched by shared clones.

Only one count was recorded for this clonotype. This chain joins TRBV5-5 and TRBJ1-6; D gene uncertain. V was pared by 4 bases and J by 11 bases, with 13 bases between. Per the germline V gene, CDR1 is SGHKS and CDR2 is YYEKEE (reference sequence). The CDR3 runs 13 residues. The CDR3 DNA reads TGTGCCAGCAGCACCATGGGGAAGACACCCCTCCACTTT. Translated: CASSTMGKTPLHF.

This CDR3 reads CSANQQGLRETQYF. The CDR3 coding sequence is TGCAGTGCGAACCAACAGGGCTTGCGAGAGACCCAGTACTTC. This chain connects TRBV20-1 to TRBJ2-5, with D perhaps TRBD1 (6 bases). Germline V gene lookup returns CDR1 DFQATT and CDR2 SNEGSKA (reference sequence). The CDR3 has 14 residues. Trimming shortened V by 6 bases and J by 4 bases, and 18 bases separated the two germline ends.

There are a few counts of this clonotype. The V gene is TRBV21-1, the J gene TRBJ2-1; TRBD2, the D gene given by the table, was not confirmed from the DNA. TRBV21-1 is assigned pseudogene status. This CDR3 has 18 residues. The CDR3 sequence: CASSKGWGLAGEYNEQFF. The CDR3 DNA follows: TGTGCCAGCAGTAAAGGGTGGGGACTAGCGGGAGAGTACAATGAGCAGTTCTTC.

As DNA, the CDR3 is TGTGCCAGCTCACCGCCTGGGAGGGGGCTAAAGGAGACCCAGTACTTC. Its translation: CASSPPGRGLKETQYF. This sequence joins TRBV18 and TRBJ2-5; D is possibly TRBD1 or TRBD2 (7 bases each). Germline V CDR1 and CDR2: KGHSH, LQKENI. The CDR3 runs to 16 residues. V lost 3 bases to trimming and J lost 5 bases, with 19 bases between them.

This clonotype was detected a few times. The chain uses TRBV20-1 and TRBJ2-1; TRBD1 aligns across 7 bases. Trimming cost V 5 bases and J 7 bases; bases outside gene matches: 11. Germline values: CDR1 DFQATT, CDR2 SNEGSKA (reference sequence). The CDR3 has 14 residues. CDR3 coding DNA: TGCAGTGCTCCCCGACAGGGCCAAAAGAATGAGCAGTTCTTC. Amino acids: CSAPRQGQKNEQFF.

This clonotype was observed a few times. The chain links TRBV10-3 to TRBJ2-3; the D gene is possibly TRBD2 (5 bases). With 6 bases removed from V and 1 base from J, the gap between germline ends came to 8 bases. The CDR3 extends over 13 amino acids. From germline, CDR1 is ENHRY and CDR2 SYGVKD. CDR3 protein: CAISPAGTDTQYF. The CDR3 bases are TGTGCCATCAGCCCAGCGGGCACAGATACGCAGTATTTT.

The gene calls are TRBV9 and TRBJ2-2, with no clear D. The length of the CDR3 is 15 residues. V was pared by 0 bases and J by 4 bases, with 10 bases between. CDR1 is SGDLS, CDR2 YYNGEE, per germline. This chain's CDR3 is CASSVGPAGTGELFF. CDR3 in DNA: TGTGCCAGCAGCGTAGGGCCTGCAGGCACCGGGGAGCTGTTTTTT.

This clonotype came up a few times. The gene calls are TRBV6-2 or TRBV6-3 and TRBJ2-1; no reliable D call. Germline-derived CDR1 and CDR2 are MNHEY and SVGEGT. This CDR3 has 11 amino acids. The ends were cut back, 8 bases at V and 3 bases at J, with 5 bases in the middle. The CDR3 sequence: CASQDYNEQFF. In DNA, the CDR3 is TGTGCCAGCCAAGACTACAATGAGCAGTTCTTC.

This clonotype has more than one count but fewer than ten. V is TRBV29-1 and J is TRBJ2-3, with 11 bases matching TRBD2. This CDR3 has 13 amino acids. Germline V gives CDR1 SQVTM, CDR2 ANQGSEA. The ends lost 5 bases at V and 4 bases at J; junction bases unmatched: 2. CDR3 coding DNA: TGCAGCGTTACTAGCGGGAGAGCAGATACGCAGTATTTT. Its protein product is CSVTSGRADTQYF.

The rearrangement links TRBV12-3 or TRBV12-4 to TRBJ2-1; D ambiguous. CDR3 length: 14 residues. V gave up 2 bases and J gave up 9 bases, with 14 bases separating them. CDR3 sequence reads: CASSLSFIVGEQFF. The CDR3 DNA reads TGTGCCAGCAGTTTAAGCTTTATAGTTGGTGAGCAGTTCTTC.

The chain's CDR3 is CASSAQQGVNTEAFF. The CDR3 DNA reads as TGCGCCAGCAGCGCACAACAGGGAGTGAACACTGAAGCTTTCTTT. The V gene is TRBV5-1, the J gene TRBJ1-1; D is perhaps TRBD1 (6 bases). This CDR3 contains 15 residues. The V end lost 4 bases, the J end lost 0 bases, and 13 bases lay between the germline ends. CDR1 is SGHRS and CDR2 is YFSETQ in the germline V gene.

This chain uses TRBV7-9 with TRBJ1-1; TRBD1 matches 8 bases. CDR3 size: 16 residues. CDR1 SEHNR and CDR2 FQNEAQ come from the germline V gene (reference sequence). V shed 2 bases and J 3 bases; nucleotides not matched to a gene: 8. The CDR3 sequence is CASSLTGGRKDTEAFF. For the CDR3, the DNA is TGTGCCAGCAGCTTAACAGGGGGGAGGAAGGACACTGAAGCTTTCTTT.

This clonotype was observed a few times. This sequence joins TRBV7-2 and TRBJ2-1, with 12 positions matching TRBD2. The V gene end was trimmed by 2 bases and the J gene end by 14 bases; junction bases not matched to a gene: 1. This CDR3 is 12 amino acids long. The germline CDR1 and CDR2 sequences are SGHTA and FQGNSA. The CDR3 reads CASSLRTSGKFF. CDR3 DNA: TGTGCCAGCAGCTTAAGGACTAGCGGGAAGTTCTTC.

This chain connects TRBV20-1 to TRBJ2-7; 13 bases line up with TRBD2. V lost 5 bases and J lost 4; bases outside the gene matches: 11. Germline V lookup: CDR1 DFQATT, CDR2 SNEGSKA (reference sequence). The CDR3 sequence is 16 residues long. DNA for the CDR3: TGCAGTGCTCGTGGGACTAGCGGGACCTTCATTTACGAGCAGTACTTC. Protein sequence: CSARGTSGTFIYEQYF.

The CDR3 here is CSARVGGNNSPLHF. The CDR3 nucleotides are TGCAGTGCTAGAGTGGGGGGAAATAATTCACCCCTCCACTTT. The chain uses TRBV20-1 and TRBJ1-6, with D possibly being TRBD1 (5 bases). This CDR3 region has 14 residues. V was clipped by 1 base and J by 5 bases, with 9 bases between them. The germline V gene has CDR1 DFQATT and CDR2 SNEGSKA (reference sequence).

The rearrangement links TRBV20-1 to TRBJ1-4; D is ambiguous. The CDR3 has 14 amino acids. Trimming took off 0 bases at V and 8 bases at J, with 13 bases between the two ends. Germline V gives CDR1 DFQATT, CDR2 SNEGSKA (reference sequence). CDR3 DNA sequence: TGCAGTGCTAGAGATATCAGGCGGGAGGAAAAACTGTTTTTT. This translates into CSARDIRREEKLFF.

J is TRBJ2-7 and V is TRBV18; possibly TRBD1 for D (6 bases). The V and J ends lost 0 bases and 0 bases respectively, with 12 bases between them. The CDR3 loop spans 16 amino acids. Per the germline V gene, CDR1 is KGHSH and CDR2 is LQKENI. CDR3 nucleotides: TGTGCCAGCTCACCACCGAGGTTGGGGGCCTCCTACGAGCAGTACTTC. Encoded protein: CASSPPRLGASYEQYF.

This clonotype was counted a few times. The rearrangement uses TRBV6-2 or TRBV6-3 and TRBJ2-7; D is ambiguous. The CDR3 is 16 residues long. Germline V gene data show CDR1 as MNHEY and CDR2 as SVGEGT. Trimming stripped 6 bases from V and 4 bases from J, with 22 bases between. The chain's CDR3 is CASRTTAPGQRYEQYF. In DNA form, the CDR3 reads TGTGCCAGCAGAACCACGGCCCCCGGGCAACGATACGAGCAGTACTTC.

J is TRBJ2-2 and V is TRBV20-1, with D hard to call. Trimming removed 2 bases at V and 4 bases at J, with 8 bases between. From germline, CDR1 is DFQATT and CDR2 SNEGSKA (reference sequence). The CDR3 runs to 13 residues. The CDR3 nucleotides are TGCAGTGCTAGACACGATACCACCGGGGAGCTGTTTTTT. Encoded protein: CSARHDTTGELFF.

This clonotype was seen a few times. This chain connects TRBV29-1 to TRBJ2-1; 9 bases are shared with TRBD1. CDR1 and CDR2 from the germline V gene are SQVTM and ANQGSEA. J gave up 7 bases and V 7 bases, and 11 bases lay outside the gene matches. The CDR3 is made up of 14 amino acids. The CDR3 DNA sequence: TGCAGCGAAGCCCCAAGACAGGGGGGTAATGAGCAGTTCTTC. It codes for CSEAPRQGGNEQFF.

This clonotype was seen more than once but under ten times. The chain joins TRBV7-2 to TRBJ2-1, with D hard to call. Per the germline V gene, CDR1 is SGHTA and CDR2 is FQGNSA. The CDR3 contains 14 residues. V lost 1 base and J lost 9, with 13 bases in between. The CDR3 loop is CASSLVGASPEQFF. Here the CDR3 DNA reads TGTGCCAGCAGCTTAGTAGGCGCCTCCCCTGAGCAGTTCTTC.

This clonotype was detected only a few times. This chain connects TRBV27 to TRBJ2-3; a possible D gene is TRBD1 (5 bases). The V and J ends lost 6 bases and 2 bases respectively, with 12 bases between them. The CDR3 covers 14 residues. Germline V gives CDR1 MNHEY, CDR2 SMNVEV (reference sequence). The CDR3 is CASSVTRDTDTQYF. The DNA for the CDR3 is TGTGCCAGCAGCGTAACCAGGGACACAGATACGCAGTATTTT.

This clonotype was seen many times. The chain carries TRBV2 and TRBJ1-2; D not certain. Germline lookup yields CDR1 SNHLY and CDR2 FYNNEI. Trimming shortened V by 0 bases and J by 7 bases, and 9 bases separated the two germline ends. This CDR3 comprises 13 residues. CDR3 DNA sequence: TGTGCCAGCAGTGAAGCGCTTCAATCTGGCTACACCTTC. It codes for CASSEALQSGYTF.

This clonotype was seen a few times. The gene calls are TRBV6-2 or TRBV6-3 and TRBJ2-1, with 7 bases identical to TRBD2. This CDR3 spans 15 amino acids. Per the germline V gene, CDR1 is MNHEY and CDR2 is SVGEGT. V shed 0 bases, J shed 9 bases, and the junction held 8 bases outside the gene matches. CDR3 sequence reads: CASSYSRTRFSEQFF. As DNA, the CDR3 is TGTGCCAGCAGTTACTCAAGGACTAGATTTAGTGAGCAGTTCTTC.

The V call is TRBV12-3 or TRBV12-4, the J call TRBJ1-5; D is unresolved. Trimming left V 6 bases short and J 2 bases short, with 8 bases between. This CDR3 is 13 amino acids long. In DNA form, the CDR3 reads TGTGCCAGCAGCGTTTCACGCAATCAGCCCCAGCATTTT. Translating it yields CASSVSRNQPQHF.

V is TRBV24-1 and J is TRBJ1-1; perhaps TRBD1 as D (6 bases). The CDR3 is 13 residues long. Between the trimmed V and J ends, which lost 8 bases and 3 bases, there was a span of 12 bases. Germline V lookup: CDR1 KGHDR, CDR2 SFDVKD. The CDR3 coding sequence is TGTGCCACCAAGAAGACAGGCGACACTGAAGCTTTCTTT. Its translation is CATKKTGDTEAFF.

The chain is built from TRBV7-9 and TRBJ2-1; 9 nucleotides agree with TRBD2. V trimming: 5 bases; J trimming: 4 bases; junction bases outside the gene matches: 6. The CDR3 totals 15 residues. Germline V CDR1 and CDR2: SEHNR, FQNEAQ (reference sequence). The DNA of the CDR3 is TGTGCCAGCAGCCCCGGACTAGCGAAATACAATGAGCAGTTCTTC. As protein: CASSPGLAKYNEQFF. Full variable domain (outside the CDR3, taken from reference TRBV7-9 and TRBJ2-1): DTGVSQNPRHKITKRGQNVTFRCDPISEHNRLYWYRQTLGQGPEFLTYFQNEAQLEKSRLLSDRFSAERPKGSFSTLEIQRTEQGDSAMYLCASSPGLAKYNEQFFGPGTRLTVL.

J is TRBJ2-7 and V is TRBV11-2; TRBD2 agrees at 11 bases. CDR1 is SGHAT and CDR2 is FQNNGV in the germline V gene. Germline trimming cut 4 bases from V and 3 bases from J; bases unmatched to any gene: 5. This CDR3 region has 15 residues. CDR3: CASSSPSGGYYEQYF. Here the CDR3 DNA reads TGTGCCAGCAGCTCTCCTAGCGGGGGGTACTACGAGCAGTACTTC.